This T cell receptor (beta chain) was sequenced in a study of blood T cell repertoires in COVID-19. Some clones are missing from TCRdb's copy, which holds only in-frame ones; the method was immunoSEQ multiplex PCR. Of under 300,000 clones in the sample, around 86% were seen once. This CDR3 is 14 amino acids long. Trimming cost V 8 bases and J 7 bases; bases outside gene matches: 14. Germline values: CDR1 WSHSY, CDR2 SAAADI. The sequence came from a woman in her 40s who had recovered from COVID-19. Sequenced material: peripheral blood. This chain joins TRBV10-2 and TRBJ2-7, with TRBD2 matching 7 bases. As DNA, the CDR3 is TGCGCCAGCGGGGAGGGTGGTGGGAGTTTGGAGCAGTACTTC. It encodes CASGEGGGSLEQYF.